This TCR beta chain was captured by sequencing in a study of Ad26.COV2.S vaccination and SARS-CoV-2 variants (dated by TCRdb to about 2021). A note on the overall study: Donors in the vaccine arm were drawn from COV1001, a multicentre, randomized, double-blind, placebo-controlled phase I-IIa trial testing Ad26.COV2.S in healthy adults. Throughout the experiments and outcome assessment, investigators stayed blinded to trial group allocation. The TCR-sequenced set comprised about 32 samples: some 19 Ad26.COV2.S vaccine recipients, 5 placebo recipients and 8 SARS-CoV-2 convalescent individuals. TCRbeta repertoire sequencing served as the tool for gauging how specific and how broad the SARS-CoV-2-reactive T cell receptors were following Ad26.COV2.S vaccination. Trial participants were randomized into five groups of five: low-dose or high-dose Ad26.COV2.S given once or twice, or placebo on both occasions. Ad26.COV2.S was administered intramuscularly at a dose of 5x10^10 or 1x10^11 viral particles, either as one shot or as two shots given 56 days apart. General study outcomes and caveats: It was noted by the authors that total T cell responses may have been underestimated by the TCR breadth and depth analyses. Substantial breadth of spike-specific CD8+ and CD4+ T cell responses was reported after vaccination. The study lacked the statistical power to compare responses across vaccine doses or regimens. Vaccine and placebo recipients had similar non-spike TCR breadth, a finding consistent with the vaccine containing only spike. Ad26.COV2.S recipients had higher spike-specific TCR breadth than placebo recipients (P = 0.0014).

About this clone itself: This receptor's antigen is unknown. No quality values exist for individual bases; no much larger clone is one base distant.

The meaning of the sample's treatment or condition label: roughly 19 received Ad26.COV2.S at low or high dose, single or two shots; several received placebo; per-sample allocation not given. Repertoires of vaccine and placebo recipients were sequenced from samples taken on day 63 after the first injection. In Cohort 1b, 25 to 30 adults aged 18-55 years were enrolled at a single site in Boston, USA, between 29 July and 7 August 2020. Ad26.COV2.S consisted of a replication-incompetent adenovirus type 26 vector by which a prefusion-stabilized SARS-CoV-2 spike protein from the original Wuhan strain was expressed. TCRbeta CDR3 regions were sequenced with the immunoSEQ Assay. After extraction, genomic DNA underwent amplification by bias-controlled multiplex PCR, followed by high-throughput sequencing. On the study's bioinformatics: To quantify the absolute abundance of every unique TCRbeta CDR3 region, sequences were collapsed and filtered. Usable DNA was measured by amplifying reference genes present in all nucleated cells, and TCRbeta template counts were normalized to that usable DNA to estimate T cell fraction. Repertoire TCRs were annotated as SARS-CoV-2-specific when V gene, CDR3 amino acid sequence and J gene were exactly matched to a known reactive TCR set. The reference SARS-CoV-2 TCR set was obtained from MIRA and was filtered for enrichment in COVID-19-positive ImmuneCODE repertoires, whereby public or cross-reactive TCRs were removed. Based on the MIRA antigens, annotated TCRs were further analysed at the level of specific ORF or position within ORF. Breadth was defined as annotated unique rearrangements over total unique productive rearrangements; depth was the summed frequency of those rearrangements. Two-sided Wilcoxon rank-sum tests were applied when comparing TCR breadth between groups. As stored in TCRdb, this immuneACCESS dataset retains in-frame rearrangements with V and J assigned. A fraction of the clones does not appear; measured against another copy, unresolved V genes explain less than half of the discrepancy, and the remainder lacks a known reason. The V and J calls and the clone size are those of that table, but D and trimming were determined from the DNA. Here the sample has over 350,000 clones; approximately 86% occur a single time. Clones ranked in the top ten supply more than 3% of the sample.

The germline V gene provides CDR1 MNHNS and CDR2 SASEGT. CDR3 length: 15 amino acids, cysteine to phenylalanine. The retained sequence is limited to the CDR3, 45 bases, with the frame set at the first base. V lost 4 bases and J lost 1 base; the stretch between them is 11 bases long. Recombination connected TRBV6-1 to TRBJ1-5; the D gene is not confidently resolved. The specimen was peripheral blood, collected in a trial of Ad26.COV2.S vaccine versus placebo. This clonotype was obtained from a person aged 18-60 years who received the Ad26.COV2.S COVID-19 vaccine or a placebo. The nucleotide sequence reads as follows: TGTGCCAGCAGTGGTGAAGGGTTAAGCAATCAGCCCCAGCATTTT. Its protein product is CASSGEGLSNQPQHF.